This T cell receptor (beta chain) was sequenced for a study of glioma-infiltrating T cells after dendritic cell vaccination. CDR3 length: 13 amino acids. V was cut by 2 bases and J by 2 bases, with 4 bases left in between. The V gene's germline CDR1 is MNHEY and CDR2 SMNVEV (reference sequence). Sample time point: after dendritic cell vaccination, including at tumor progression/relapse. Generated by immunoSEQ multiplex PCR, the TCRdb table keeps only in-frame clones and is missing some. The repertoire holds roughly 56,000 clones, with more than 75% as singletons. The source of this sequence is a human donor with glioblastoma. The chain joins TRBV27 to TRBJ2-1; D is uncertain. This sample comprised blood, obtained after dendritic cell vaccination. The CDR3 spells CASSLATYNEQFF. CDR3 coding DNA: TGTGCCAGCAGTTTAGCTACCTACAATGAGCAGTTCTTC.